Below, 27 T cell receptor beta chains from the same sample are listed, as sequenced in a study of T cell repertoires in cytomegalovirus infection. These receptors have no known antigen. TCRdb itself ran the reads through MiXCR, one entry per CDR3 protein. The sample carries about 770,000 distinct CDR3 sequences, 25% to 30% recorded once. Sequenced material: cultured CD8+ T cells from PBMCs, taken from culture after CMV antigen stimulation. The receptors come from a human donor in good health (CMV status not recorded). Some clones in this sample may be carry-over from other donors' samples.

This clonotype occurred a few times. This sequence joins TRBV6-2 or TRBV6-3 and TRBJ2-7; 8 bases are shared with TRBD1. The CDR3 runs to 15 residues. Germline loops: CDR1 MNHEY, CDR2 SVGEGT. The junction had 10 bases not matched to a gene; V was cut back by 6 bases and J by 3 bases. CDR3 sequence reads: CASRQIEDRVYEQYV. The CDR3 DNA is TGTGCCAGCAGGCAAATCGAGGACAGGGTCTACGAGCAGTACGTC.

In this sample, this clonotype turned up many times. V and J are TRBV5-5 and TRBJ2-4; D gene uncertain. This CDR3 is built from 13 residues. Trimming stripped 0 bases from V and 6 bases from J, with 7 bases between. CDR1 and CDR2 (germline): SGHKS, YYEKEE (reference sequence). The CDR3 region is CASSLVGSNIQYF. CDR3 coding DNA: TGTGCCAGCAGCTTGGTGGGGTCAAACATTCAGTACTTC. Variable domain in full (rest from reference TRBV5-5 and TRBJ2-4): DAGVTQSPTHLIKTRGQQVTLRCSPISGHKSVSWYQQVLGQGPQFIFQYYEKEERGRGNFPDRFSARQFPNYSSELNVNALLLGDSALYLCASSLVGSNIQYFGAGTRLSVL.

The gene calls are TRBV6-6 and TRBJ2-7; 7 bases match TRBD1. This CDR3 is 11 amino acids long. V trimming: 7 bases; J trimming: 5 bases; junction bases outside the gene matches: 2. CDR1 and CDR2 (germline): MNHNY, SVGAGI (reference sequence). CDR3 loop: CASTQGHEQYF. The DNA for the CDR3 is TGTGCCAGCACACAGGGGCACGAGCAGTACTTC.

Concerning this clonotype itself: A much larger clone sits a single nucleotide away, making a read error possible. V usage is TRBV12-3 or TRBV12-4 and J usage is TRBJ2-7; D possibly matches TRBD1 or TRBD2 (7 bases each). This CDR3 has 17 amino acids. Trimming took 11 bases from V and 2 from J, leaving 28 bases between them. DNA for the CDR3: TGTGCCCAGCCGGACCCGTTAGGCAGGGGGGGAACCTACGAGCAGTACGTC. Amino acids: CAQPDPLGRGGTYEQYV.

The chain couples TRBV15 to TRBJ2-1; a weak D match, TRBD1 (5 bases). From germline, CDR1 is LNHNV and CDR2 YYDKDF (reference sequence). The CDR3 has 14 residues. The ends were cut back, 1 base at V and 7 bases at J, with 11 bases in the middle. The CDR3 here is CATSRVGLLNEQFF. The CDR3 nucleotides read TGTGCCACCAGCAGAGTGGGGCTTCTTAATGAGCAGTTCTTC.

This clonotype has just a few counts. The chain joins TRBV5-5 to TRBJ2-7; D is possibly TRBD1 or TRBD2 (5 bases each). The V gene's germline CDR1 is SGHKS and CDR2 YYEKEE (reference sequence). With 5 bases removed from V and 0 bases from J, the gap between germline ends came to 6 bases. The CDR3 is 12 amino acids. The CDR3 DNA reads as TGTGCCAGCAGTGGGACCTCCTACGAGCAGTACGTC. Translated, it gives CASSGTSYEQYV.

The chain has TRBV27 and TRBJ2-5, with a possible D match to TRBD1 (5 bases). Germline CDR1 reads MNHEY; CDR2 reads SMNVEV (reference sequence). This CDR3 region has 13 residues. The V and J ends lost 8 bases and 4 bases respectively, with 14 bases between them. As DNA, the CDR3 is TGTGCCAGCGGTGCAGGGTGGAGAGAGACCCAGTACTTC. Translating it yields CASGAGWRETQYF.

This chain links TRBV3-1 with TRBJ2-1; the match to TRBD1 covers 10 bases. The germline gives CDR1 LGHDT, CDR2 YNNKEL (reference sequence). This CDR3 contains 17 residues. With V trimmed by 4 bases and J by 9 bases, 15 bases remained unmatched. The CDR3 protein is CASSRIGTGAGYGEQFF. The CDR3, as DNA: TGTGCCAGCAGCCGGATTGGGACAGGGGCGGGTTATGGTGAGCAGTTCTTC.

The chain uses TRBV6-6 and TRBJ1-5; possibly TRBD1 for D (6 bases). Germline CDR1 is MNHNY and CDR2 is SVGAGI (reference sequence). V was clipped by 2 bases and J by 8 bases, with 13 bases between them. This CDR3 contains 14 residues. Written as DNA, the CDR3 is TGTGCCAGCAGTTACCTGGGGGGCCCGGAGCCCCAGCATTTT. Its protein product is CASSYLGGPEPQHF.

As to this clonotype: A read error may account for a junction end that differs from germline. The V and J genes are TRBV28 and TRBJ1-1; D is ambiguous. Germline loops: CDR1 MDHEN, CDR2 SYDVKM. The CDR3 extends over 11 amino acids. The CDR3 DNA reads as TGTGCCAGCAGTGTGAACGCTGAAGCTTTCTTT. Translated, it gives CASSVNAEAFF.

A few counts support this clonotype. The chain carries TRBV10-3 and TRBJ2-1; 9 bases are a match to TRBD1. The CDR3 runs 14 residues. With 7 bases clipped from V and 1 base from J, the junction kept 2 bases outside the gene matches. Germline lookup yields CDR1 ENHRY and CDR2 SYGVKD. CDR3 DNA: TGTGCCATCAAAGGGACAGGGTCCTACAATGAGCAGTTCTTC. Its protein product is CAIKGTGSYNEQFF.

This clonotype has ten or more counts. The chain couples TRBV19 to TRBJ1-1; tentatively, D is TRBD1 (6 bases). The CDR3 is 15 amino acids. V dropped 2 bases and J dropped 4 bases, with 14 bases sitting between them. Germline V gives CDR1 LNHDA, CDR2 SQIVND (reference sequence). In DNA form, the CDR3 reads TGTGCCAGTAGTATACTGAACAGGGCCCTCACTGAAGCTTTCTTT. This sequence encodes CASSILNRALTEAFF.

This clonotype was found a few times. The V and J genes are TRBV7-9 and TRBJ1-1; D unresolved. Trimming cost V 4 bases and J 11 bases, with 14 bases left between them. The germline V gene encodes CDR1 SEHNR and CDR2 FQNEAQ (reference sequence). CDR3 length: 12 residues. The CDR3 bases are TGTGCCAGCAGCTCTACACCACCCGAGGCTTTCTTT. Amino acids: CASSSTPPEAFF.

This clonotype was observed a few times. The chain links TRBV27 to TRBJ2-1; D gene uncertain. V was shortened by 5 bases and J by 0 bases, with 8 bases between the two germline ends. The CDR3 covers 14 residues. Germline assignment: CDR1 MNHEY and CDR2 SMNVEV (reference sequence). CDR3 region: CASSHGSSYNEQFF. The CDR3 nucleotides are TGTGCCAGCAGTCACGGGTCCTCCTACAATGAGCAGTTCTTC.

This clonotype was recorded a few times. The CDR3 DNA follows: TGTGCCAGAATCGCCGGGGGGCTGGTCACTGAAGCTTTCTTT. Translated, it gives CARIAGGLVTEAFF. V is TRBV19 and J is TRBJ1-1; tentative D call: TRBD1 (6 bases). The CDR3 extends over 14 amino acids. Deletions cut 9 bases from V and 4 bases from J, with 18 bases between. Germline V gives CDR1 LNHDA, CDR2 SQIVND (reference sequence). Together with reference TRBV19 and TRBJ1-1, the CDR3 gives the full variable domain: DGGITQSPKYLFRKEGQNVTLSCEQNLNHDAMYWYRQDPGQGLRLIYYSQIVNDFQKGDIAEGYSVSREKKESFPLTVTSAQKNPTAFYLCARIAGGLVTEAFFGQGTRLTVV.

This chain connects TRBV10-2 to TRBJ2-7, with TRBD2 as a possible D gene (5 bases). The CDR3 is 15 amino acids. V was shortened by 8 bases and J by 3 bases, with 20 bases between the two germline ends. Per the germline V gene, CDR1 is WSHSY and CDR2 is SAAADI. CDR3 in amino acids: CASALLLVGVYEQYF. DNA for the CDR3: TGCGCCAGCGCTCTCCTACTCGTCGGGGTCTACGAGCAGTACTTC.

The V gene is TRBV2, the J gene TRBJ2-4; D might be TRBD1 (5 bases). CDR1 and CDR2 (germline): SNHLY, FYNNEI. Trimming shortened V by 6 bases and J by 0 bases, and 6 bases separated the two germline ends. The CDR3 is 13 residues long. This CDR3 is CASRRGAKNIQYF. The CDR3 coding sequence is TGTGCCAGCAGAAGGGGAGCCAAAAACATTCAGTACTTC.

The sample holds a few counts of this clonotype. V is TRBV6-6 and J is TRBJ2-2; a possible D gene is TRBD1 (6 bases). Germline-derived CDR1 and CDR2 are MNHNY and SVGAGI (reference sequence). V lost 2 bases and J 5 bases, leaving 15 bases between the germline ends. The CDR3 has 16 amino acids. Here the CDR3 reads CASSYTGISNTGELFF. CDR3 in DNA: TGTGCCAGCAGTTACACAGGGATATCCAATACCGGGGAGCTGTTTTTT.

This clonotype was seen more than once but under ten times. The rearrangement uses TRBV7-9 and TRBJ1-1; perhaps TRBD1 as D (5 bases). V lost 7 bases, J lost 4 bases, and 16 bases lay in between. Germline V gene lookup returns CDR1 SEHNR and CDR2 FQNEAQ (reference sequence). The CDR3 is 14 residues long. The CDR3 sequence: CASTAGSRSTEAFF. The CDR3, as DNA: TGTGCCAGCACGGCAGGGTCTCGGTCCACTGAAGCTTTCTTT.

This clonotype was found once. This chain links TRBV27 with TRBJ2-2; D is possibly TRBD1 (5 bases). V gave up 9 bases and J gave up 9 bases, with 17 bases separating them. This CDR3 region has 13 residues. Germline V gene data show CDR1 as MNHEY and CDR2 as SMNVEV (reference sequence). Written as DNA, the CDR3 is TGTGCCAGTCAACACCAGGGTTACCGGGAGCTGTTTTTT. This translates into CASQHQGYRELFF.

V gene TRBV5-1 combines with J gene TRBJ2-1; 9 nucleotides agree with TRBD2. J lost 6 bases, V lost 0 bases, and 4 bases had no gene match. The CDR3 sequence is 15 residues long. CDR1 is SGHRS and CDR2 is YFSETQ in the germline V gene. CDR3 nucleotides: TGCGCCAGCAGCTTGGGTGGCGGGGGGGCCAATGAGCAGTTCTTC. It encodes CASSLGGGGANEQFF.

In DNA, the CDR3 is TGTGCCAGCAGCTTAGGCCGGGGAGCTTACACCGGGGAGCTGTTTTTT. This sequence encodes CASSLGRGAYTGELFF. V usage is TRBV13 and J usage is TRBJ2-2, with D maybe TRBD2 (5 bases). Trimming removed 0 bases at V and 3 bases at J, with 11 bases between. The germline V gene encodes CDR1 PRHDT and CDR2 FYEKMQ (reference sequence). This CDR3 contains 16 residues. Full variable domain (missing parts from reference TRBV13 and TRBJ2-2): AAGVIQSPRHLIKEKRETATLKCYPIPRHDTVYWYQQGPGQDPQFLISFYEKMQSDKGSIPDRFSAQQFSDYHSELNMSSLELGDSALYFCASSLGRGAYTGELFFGEGSRLTVL.

This clonotype turned up a few times. The genes are TRBV6-1 and TRBJ2-1; 7 bases fit TRBD1. The ends lost 8 bases at V and 6 bases at J; junction bases unmatched: 4. The germline gives CDR1 MNHNS, CDR2 SASEGT. This CDR3 is 12 amino acids long. CDR3 sequence reads: CASLGGINEQFF. CDR3 nucleotide sequence: TGTGCCAGCTTAGGGGGCATCAATGAGCAGTTCTTC.

A few counts support this clonotype. The chain combines TRBV4-1 with TRBJ1-1; D is possibly TRBD1 (5 bases). Trimming cost V 4 bases and J 3 bases, with 12 bases left between them. Germline V gene sequence: CDR1 MGHRA, CDR2 YSYEKL. The CDR3 consists of 14 residues. The CDR3 reads CASSRGVGDTEAFF. For the CDR3, the DNA is TGCGCCAGCAGCCGGGGCGTAGGGGACACTGAAGCTTTCTTT.

There are a few counts of this clonotype. The chain has TRBV2 and TRBJ2-7; no clear D. V lost 6 bases and J lost 4, with 4 bases in between. Germline lookup yields CDR1 SNHLY and CDR2 FYNNEI. CDR3 length equals 10 residues. The CDR3 DNA follows: TGTGCCAGCAGGGGTTACGAGCAGTACGTC. Amino acid sequence: CASRGYEQYV.

This clonotype showed up just a few times. The chain recombines TRBV7-6 with TRBJ2-2, with 9 bases matching TRBD2. Unmatched junction bases numbered 5, after V lost 1 base and J lost 5 bases. The CDR3 extends over 16 amino acids. CDR1 is SGHVS and CDR2 is FNYEAQ in the germline V gene. The CDR3 DNA sequence: TGTGCCAGCAGCTTAGAAAGCGGGGGGCGAACCGGGGAGCTGTTTTTT. It yields the protein CASSLESGGRTGELFF.

This clonotype was counted between two and nine times. The chain employs TRBV6-2 or TRBV6-3 and TRBJ1-1, with D perhaps TRBD1 (6 bases). CDR3 length: 14 residues. V was trimmed by 5 bases and J by 4 bases, leaving 14 bases between them. Germline V gene lookup returns CDR1 MNHEY and CDR2 SVGEGT. The CDR3 DNA follows: TGTGCCAGCAGTCCAACATACAGGGTCACTGAAGCTTTCTTT. Amino acids: CASSPTYRVTEAFF.